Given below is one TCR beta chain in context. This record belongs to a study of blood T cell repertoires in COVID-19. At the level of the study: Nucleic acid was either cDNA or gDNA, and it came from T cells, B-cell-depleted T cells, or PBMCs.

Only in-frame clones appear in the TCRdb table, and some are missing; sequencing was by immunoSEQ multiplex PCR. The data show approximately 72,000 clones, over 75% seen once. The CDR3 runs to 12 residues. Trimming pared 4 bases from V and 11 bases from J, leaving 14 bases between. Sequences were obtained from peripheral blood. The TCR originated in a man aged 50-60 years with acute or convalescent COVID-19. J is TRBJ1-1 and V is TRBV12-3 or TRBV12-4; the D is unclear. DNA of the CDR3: TGTGCCAGCAGTTCGGGTGACTCGTCGGCTTTCTTT. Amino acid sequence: CASSSGDSSAFF.